A single T cell receptor beta chain is shown here with its context. Its antigen is still unknown. The sample belongs to a study of Tregs in tolerant kidney transplant recipients. Germline V CDR1 and CDR2: KGHSH, LQKENI. The CDR3 is 16 residues long. V dropped 3 bases and J dropped 4 bases, with 16 bases sitting between them. Data came from immunoSEQ multiplex PCR; TCRdb stores just in-frame clones and leaves some out. In the table there are tens of thousands of clones, around nine tenths of which are singletons. Recipients received nonmyeloablative bone marrow transplants from related graft donors, with transient mixed chimerism. Unstimulated regulatory T cells (CD4+CD25+CD127-), CD4+CD25- non-regulatory cells, CD4 and CD8 cells were FACS-sorted from thawed PBMCs. The study's findings and limits: The most relevant donor-specific Treg TCRbeta repertoire apparently came from expansion with activated donor B cells. No direct test of biological reproducibility was done here. For some patients, primers changed over time, blocking nucleotide-level comparison.

This specimen consisted of CD4+ T cells from blood (PBMCs), obtained 24 months after the transplant. The receptor was isolated from a human patient who received a combined kidney and bone marrow transplant. Some T cells could come from the graft donor. The gene calls are TRBV18 and TRBJ1-5, with D tentatively TRBD1 (6 bases). CDR3 bases: TGTGCCAGCTCACCCTTTGGGACAACCCCGAATCAGCCCCAGCATTTT. Protein product: CASSPFGTTPNQPQHF. The full variable domain, with the rest looked up from reference TRBV18 and TRBJ1-5, is NAGVMQNPRHLVRRRGQEARLRCSPMKGHSHVYWYRQLPEEGLKFMVYLQKENIIDESGMPKERFSAEFPKEGPSILRIQQVVRGDSAAYFCASSPFGTTPNQPQHFGDGTRLSIL.